The 8 T cell receptor beta chains presented below share a single source sample, sequenced in a study of shared clonotypes between healthy human individuals. The repertoire was sequenced with immunoSEQ multiplex PCR; TCRdb's copy has only in-frame clones and lacks some. Among approximately 2.5 million clones listed, roughly 93% were seen once. The sample was naive CD4+ T cells from PBMCs. The subset denotes: CD45RA+ positively selected. These receptors all come from a man aged 18 to 29 in good health. Some clones in this sample may be carry-over from other donors' samples.

V gene TRBV5-1 combines with J gene TRBJ2-1; possibly TRBD1 or TRBD2 for D (5 bases each). From germline, CDR1 is SGHRS and CDR2 YFSETQ. This CDR3 spans 18 amino acids. The V gene lost 3 bases and the J gene lost 0 bases, with 19 bases spanning the gap. DNA of the CDR3: TGCGCCAGCAGCTGGGCTATCAATGGGACCCCCTCCTACAATGAGCAGTTCTTC. This gives the protein CASSWAINGTPSYNEQFF.

The genes are TRBV15 and TRBJ2-5, with 11 positions matching TRBD2. Per germline, CDR1 LNHNV and CDR2 YYDKDF (reference sequence). Unmatched junction bases numbered 8, after V lost 0 bases and J lost 5 bases. There are 17 residues in the CDR3. CDR3 nucleotides: TGTGCCACCAGCAGAGATCGGCTCCTAGCGGGAGGCGAGACCCAGTACTTC. This gives the protein CATSRDRLLAGGETQYF.

The chain combines TRBV28 with TRBJ1-2; D possibly corresponds to TRBD1 (5 bases). Trimming left V 5 bases short and J 7 bases short, with 11 bases between. The CDR3 extends over 12 amino acids. Germline CDR1 is MDHEN and CDR2 is SYDVKM. CDR3 sequence reads: CASSRGKGGYTF. In DNA form, the CDR3 reads TGTGCCAGCAGTAGGGGTAAGGGTGGCTACACCTTC.

The chain uses TRBV28 and TRBJ1-3; D not resolved. This CDR3 region has 14 residues. Germline V gene data show CDR1 as MDHEN and CDR2 as SYDVKM. Trimming stripped 2 bases from V and 0 bases from J, with 5 bases between. Here the CDR3 reads CASSLNLSGNTIYF. In DNA form, the CDR3 reads TGTGCCAGCAGTTTAAACCTCTCTGGAAACACCATATATTTT.

The rearrangement joins TRBV29-1 to TRBJ2-1; no firm D call. The CDR3 contains 11 residues. Per germline, CDR1 SQVTM and CDR2 ANQGSEA. This CDR3 reads CRGIFGNEQFF. The CDR3 DNA sequence: TGCAGGGGAATCTTTGGAAATGAGCAGTTCTTC.

The chain is built from TRBV2 and TRBJ2-7; D gene ambiguous. V lost 0 bases and J 12 bases, leaving 9 bases between the germline ends. This CDR3 has 11 amino acids. CDR1 is SNHLY and CDR2 is FYNNEI in the germline V gene. For the CDR3, the DNA is TGTGCCAGCAGTGAAGCGTGGGCCGCGTACTTC. The encoded protein is CASSEAWAAYF.

This clone came up once. The V gene is TRBV28, the J gene TRBJ2-4; D is ambiguous. The CDR3 extends over 14 amino acids. The ends were cut back, 9 bases at V and 0 bases at J, with 12 bases in the middle. Per the germline V gene, CDR1 is MDHEN and CDR2 is SYDVKM. This chain's CDR3 is CASHSWGAKNIQYF. The CDR3 region has the DNA TGTGCCAGTCATAGTTGGGGAGCCAAAAACATTCAGTACTTC.

This clone was seen a few times. The chain carries TRBV18 and TRBJ1-1, with TRBD1 as a possible D gene (6 bases). Germline CDR1 is KGHSH and CDR2 is LQKENI. This CDR3 is 14 amino acids long. Trimming removed 2 bases at V and 5 bases at J, with 12 bases between. The CDR3 DNA reads TGTGCCAGCTCACCAAGGTCAGGGGAGACTGAAGCTTTCTTT. It yields the protein CASSPRSGETEAFF.